This T cell receptor beta chain was recovered during a study of CD8 T cells in Susac syndrome. About the study: At blood draw, Susac syndrome patients were therapy-naive, on corticosteroids, or on intravenous immunoglobulin alone.

Random hexamers primed reverse transcription of about 0.45 to 1 ug RNA. A multiplex approach, immunoSEQ multiplex PCR, amplified TCR beta CDR3 across 54 Vbeta and 13 Jbeta. MiXCR, run by TCRdb on the immunoSEQ multiplex PCR reads, gives a single entry per CDR3 protein. The table records about 150,000 distinct CDR3 sequences, 95% of them present only once. CDR3 length: 13 amino acids. Trimming left V 3 bases short and J 10 bases short, with 13 bases between. CDR1 and CDR2 (germline): SGHDN, FVKESK. Study conclusions and caveats: Clonal expansion was not observed in the Susac syndrome CD4+ T cell repertoires.

TCR beta sequencing covered blood CD8+ and CD4+ T cells. Worth noting for this clonotype: Its matching antigen is unknown.

The V gene is TRBV14, the J gene TRBJ1-5, with a possible D match to TRBD1 (5 bases). The TCR originated in a human donor with Susac syndrome. Specimen: CD4+ T cells from PBMCs. The CDR3 nucleotides read TGTGCCAGCAGCCAGTTCGCCGGGGGTCCCCAGCATTTT. Translated: CASSQFAGGPQHF. The whole variable domain, filled in from reference TRBV14 and TRBJ1-5, reads EAGVTQFPSHSVIEKGQTVTLRCDPISGHDNLYWYRRVMGKEIKFLLHFVKESKQDESGMPNNRFLAERTGGTYSTLKVQPAELEDSGVYFCASSQFAGGPQHFGDGTRLSIL.